The text below deals with one T cell receptor (beta chain). Its antigen is as yet unknown. The data were taken from a study of CD8 T cells in ankylosing spondylitis. Study results and limitations: Reports say disease-linked clones showed up significantly more in matched ankylosing spondylitis synovial fluid. Ankylosing spondylitis blood appeared to carry a characteristic TCR beta motif of several highly homologous variants.

Trimming took 10 bases from V and 4 from J, leaving 10 bases between them. Germline lookup yields CDR1 ENHRY and CDR2 SYGVKD. This CDR3 is 12 amino acids long. In making TCR beta libraries, quantitative 5'-RACE with molecular barcodes was used. One entry per CDR3 protein, called by TCRdb with MiXCR from the 5' RACE reads. Of around 280,000 distinct CDR3 sequences in the sample, around 20% are singletons; the top ten hold roughly 8%. The gene calls are TRBV10-3 and TRBJ2-2; D is ambiguous. The specimen was blood, either unsorted or a sorted T cell fraction (not recorded which). The TCR sequence derives from a male donor with ankylosing spondylitis or in good health (not recorded which). This chain's CDR3 is CATTQGTGELFF. The CDR3 bases are TGTGCCACCACTCAAGGCACCGGGGAGCTGTTTTTT.